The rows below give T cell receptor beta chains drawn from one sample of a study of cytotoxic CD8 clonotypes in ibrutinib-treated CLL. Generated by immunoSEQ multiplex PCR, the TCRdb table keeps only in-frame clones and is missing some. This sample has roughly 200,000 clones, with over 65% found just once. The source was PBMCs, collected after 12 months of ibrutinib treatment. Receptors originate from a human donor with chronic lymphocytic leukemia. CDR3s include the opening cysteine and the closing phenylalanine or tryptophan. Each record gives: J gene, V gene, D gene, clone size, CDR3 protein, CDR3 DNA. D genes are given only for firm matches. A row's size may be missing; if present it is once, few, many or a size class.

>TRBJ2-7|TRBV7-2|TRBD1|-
CASSRPGTGDEQYF
TGTGCCAGCAGCCGTCCCGGGACAGGGGACGAGCAGTACTTC
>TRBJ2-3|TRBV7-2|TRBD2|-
CASSLVLADLLLNTDTQYF
TGTGCCAGCAGCTTAGTGCTAGCGGACCTTCTTCTCAACACAGATACGCAGTATTTT
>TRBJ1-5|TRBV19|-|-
CASSAPGYPWQPQHF
TGTGCCAGTAGTGCGCCCGGATACCCATGGCAGCCCCAGCATTTT
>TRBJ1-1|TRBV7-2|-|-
CASSLEGTRVRTEAFF
TGTGCCAGCAGCTTAGAAGGGACCCGTGTAAGAACTGAAGCTTTCTTT
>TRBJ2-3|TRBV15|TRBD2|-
CATSTGTSGGPSNTQYF
TGTGCCACCAGCACAGGGACTAGCGGGGGGCCATCGAATACGCAGTATTTT
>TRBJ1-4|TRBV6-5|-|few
CAIGEGEKLFF
TGTGCTATTGGAGAGGGGGAAAAACTGTTTTTT
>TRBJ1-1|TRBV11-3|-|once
CASSLDSRTEAFF
TGTGCCAGCAGCTTAGATTCACGGACTGAAGCTTTCTTT
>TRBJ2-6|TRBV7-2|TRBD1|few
CASSPRTGWANVLTF
TGTGCCAGCAGCCCCCGGACAGGTTGGGCCAACGTCCTGACTTTC
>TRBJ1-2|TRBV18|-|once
CASSPLDRDYGYTF
TGTGCCAGCTCACCCCTGGACAGAGACTATGGCTACACCTTC
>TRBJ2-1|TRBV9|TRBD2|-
CASSPTPGTSLYNEQFF
TGTGCCAGCAGCCCCACCCCAGGGACTAGCCTCTACAATGAGCAGTTCTTC
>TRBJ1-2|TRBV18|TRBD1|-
CASSQGQGAEYGYTF
TGTGCCAGCTCGCAAGGACAGGGGGCAGAGTATGGCTACACCTTC
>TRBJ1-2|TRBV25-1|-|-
CASSELGLANYGYTF
TGTGCCAGCAGTGAATTGGGTTTAGCTAACTATGGCTACACCTTC
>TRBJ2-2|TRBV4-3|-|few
CASSQDLGRELFF
TGCGCCAGCAGCCAAGATCTAGGGCGGGAGCTGTTTTTT
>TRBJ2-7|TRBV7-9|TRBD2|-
CATQAGDEQYF
TGTGCCACCCAGGCGGGGGACGAGCAGTACTTC
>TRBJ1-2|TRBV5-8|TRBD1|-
CASSLAGGDRLYGYTF
TGTGCCAGCAGCTTGGCCGGGGGGGACAGACTCTATGGCTACACCTTC
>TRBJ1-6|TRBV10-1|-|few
CASSVSGSPLHF
TGCGCCAGCAGTGTGTCGGGATCACCCCTCCACTTT
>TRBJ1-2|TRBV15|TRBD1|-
CATSRNGDRGIHGYTF
TGTGCCACCAGCAGAAATGGGGACAGGGGAATCCATGGCTACACCTTC
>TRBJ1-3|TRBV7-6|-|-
CASRGRGRGNTIYF
TGTGCCAGCAGAGGAAGGGGGAGAGGAAACACCATATATTTT
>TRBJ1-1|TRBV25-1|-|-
CASSRDSTKIEAFF
TGTGCCAGCAGTCGTGACAGTACAAAGATTGAAGCTTTCTTT
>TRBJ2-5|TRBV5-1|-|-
CASSSGATEETQYF
TGCGCCAGCAGCTCAGGTGCGACTGAAGAGACCCAGTACTTC
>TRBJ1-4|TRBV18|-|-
CASSTSVNEKLFF
TGTGCCAGCTCAACTTCGGTTAATGAAAAACTGTTTTTT
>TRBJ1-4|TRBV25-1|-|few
CASSNRVRSTNEKLFF
TGTGCCAGCAGTAACAGGGTCAGGTCTACTAATGAAAAACTGTTTTTT
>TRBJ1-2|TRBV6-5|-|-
CASSKPGRNYGYTF
TGTGCCAGCAGCAAACCCGGGAGGAACTATGGCTACACCTTC
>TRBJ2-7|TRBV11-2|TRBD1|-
CASSPEGTGGHYEQYF
TGTGCCAGCAGCCCAGAGGGGACAGGGGGACACTACGAGCAGTACTTC
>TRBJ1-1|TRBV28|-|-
CASRPAAGAPLLNTEAFF
TGTGCCAGCAGGCCAGCGGCAGGGGCACCCTTACTGAACACTGAAGCTTTCTTT
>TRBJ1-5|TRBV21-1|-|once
CASSKTHRRYSNQPQHF
TGTGCCAGCAGCAAAACGCACAGAAGGTATAGCAATCAGCCCCAGCATTTT
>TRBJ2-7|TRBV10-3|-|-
CAISESVGYEQYF
TGTGCCATCAGTGAGTCCGTGGGCTACGAGCAGTACTTC
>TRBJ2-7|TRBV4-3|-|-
CASSQGRASYEQYF
TGCGCCAGCAGCCAAGGGAGGGCGTCCTACGAGCAGTACTTC
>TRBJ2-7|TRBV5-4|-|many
CASSWEKGSYEQYF
TGTGCCAGCAGCTGGGAAAAGGGGTCCTACGAGCAGTACTTC
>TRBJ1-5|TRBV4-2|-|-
CASSPAGPSNQPQHF
TGTGCCAGCAGCCCAGCCGGGCCTAGCAATCAGCCCCAGCATTTT
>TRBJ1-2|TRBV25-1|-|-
CASSRRNYGYTF
TGTGCCAGCAGTAGGAGGAATTATGGCTACACCTTC
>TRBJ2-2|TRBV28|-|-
CASSFSRLARTGELFF
TGTGCCAGCAGTTTCTCCCGACTGGCGCGCACCGGGGAGCTGTTTTTT
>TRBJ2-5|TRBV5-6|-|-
CASSFTGRPEVETQYF
TGTGCCAGCAGCTTCACAGGGCGCCCGGAAGTAGAGACCCAGTACTTC
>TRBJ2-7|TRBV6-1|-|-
CASKMVLALNYEQYF
TGTGCCAGCAAAATGGTCCTAGCACTAAACTACGAGCAGTACTTC
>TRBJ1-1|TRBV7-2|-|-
CASSRRFDTEAFF
TGTGCCAGCAGCCGACGGTTCGACACTGAAGCTTTCTTT
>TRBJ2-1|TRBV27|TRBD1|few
CASSVRTGGNEQFF
TGTGCCAGCAGTGTACGGACAGGGGGCAATGAGCAGTTCTTC
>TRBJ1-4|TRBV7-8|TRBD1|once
CASSSNRGRNEKLFF
TGTGCCAGCAGCTCTAATAGGGGGCGAAATGAAAAACTGTTTTTT
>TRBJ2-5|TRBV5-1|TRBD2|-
CASSAGLQETQYF
TGCGCCAGCAGCGCGGGACTACAAGAGACCCAGTACTTC
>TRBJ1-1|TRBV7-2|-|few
CASSPRRDRNTEAFF
TGTGCCAGCAGCCCCCGCAGGGATCGGAACACTGAAGCTTTCTTT
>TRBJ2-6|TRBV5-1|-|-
CASSLIVSGANVLTF
TGCGCCAGCAGCTTGATTGTAAGTGGGGCCAACGTCCTGACTTTC
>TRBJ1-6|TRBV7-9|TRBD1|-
CASSSVTGVNNSPLHF
TGTGCCAGCAGCTCAGTAACAGGGGTAAATAATTCACCCCTCCACTTT
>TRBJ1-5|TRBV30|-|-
CAWGQGYSNQPQHF
TGTGCCTGGGGTCAGGGTTATAGCAATCAGCCCCAGCATTTT
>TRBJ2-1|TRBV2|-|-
CASSGRRSGHNEQFF
TGTGCCAGCAGTGGCAGGAGGTCCGGACACAATGAGCAGTTCTTC
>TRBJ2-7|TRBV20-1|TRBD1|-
CSARDTGQGVF
TGCAGTGCTAGAGATACAGGACAGGGAGTCTTC
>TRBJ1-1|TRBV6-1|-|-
CAISELLTVRGIYTEAFF
TGTGCCATCAGTGAGCTTCTAACCGTCCGGGGTATTTACACTGAAGCTTTCTTT
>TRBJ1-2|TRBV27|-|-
CASTPRGPNYGYTF
TGTGCCAGCACCCCGAGAGGCCCTAACTATGGCTACACCTTC
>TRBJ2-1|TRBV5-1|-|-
CASSLESPGNEQFF
TGCGCCAGCAGCTTGGAGTCTCCAGGGAATGAGCAGTTCTTC
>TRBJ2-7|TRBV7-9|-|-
CASSDGDYEQYF
TGTGCCAGCAGCGACGGAGACTACGAGCAGTACTTC
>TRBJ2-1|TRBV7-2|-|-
CASSLGGRGEQFF
TGTGCCAGCAGCTTGGGAGGACGAGGAGAGCAGTTCTTC
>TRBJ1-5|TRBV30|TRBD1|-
CAWSVKDRGYSNQPQHF
TGTGCCTGGAGTGTAAAGGACAGGGGGTATAGCAATCAGCCCCAGCATTTT
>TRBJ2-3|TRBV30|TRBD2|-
CAWSVGLAGITDTQYF
TGTGCCTGGAGTGTAGGACTAGCGGGGATCACAGATACGCAGTATTTT
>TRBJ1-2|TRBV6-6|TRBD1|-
CASSLGQGAGYGYTF
TGTGCCAGCAGTCTCGGTCAGGGGGCAGGCTATGGCTACACCTTC
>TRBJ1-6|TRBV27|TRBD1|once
CASSFRTGGNSPLHF
TGTGCCAGCAGTTTCCGGACAGGAGGTAATTCACCCCTCCACTTT
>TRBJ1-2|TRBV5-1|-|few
CASSPGDYGYTF
TGCGCCAGCAGCCCAGGGGACTATGGCTACACCTTC
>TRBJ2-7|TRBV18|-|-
CASSPGGRVVYEQYF
TGTGCCAGCTCACCCGGAGGTAGGGTAGTGTACGAGCAGTACTTC
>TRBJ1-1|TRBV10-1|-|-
CASSGDGANEAFF
TGCGCCAGCAGCGGGGACGGCGCGAATGAAGCTTTCTTT
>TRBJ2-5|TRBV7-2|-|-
CASRHRAQETQYF
TGTGCCAGCAGACACAGGGCCCAAGAGACCCAGTACTTC
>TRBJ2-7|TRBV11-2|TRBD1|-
CASSASGTGTYEQYF
TGTGCCAGCAGCGCTTCCGGGACAGGGACCTACGAGCAGTACTTC
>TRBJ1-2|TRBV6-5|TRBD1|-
CASSWRQGSSGGYTF
TGTGCCAGCAGTTGGAGACAGGGGAGTTCCGGTGGCTACACCTTC